Presented here are 21 T cell receptor beta chains from one specimen sequenced in a study of blood T cell repertoires in COVID-19. TCRdb's copy holds only in-frame clones and misses some; the assay was immunoSEQ multiplex PCR. The sample yields about 210,000 clones, more than 75% seen once. The sequenced sample was peripheral blood. Receptors originate from a human donor in a cohort sampled during active COVID-19.

Concerning this clone itself: The sample has other DNA sequences that encode this CDR3 too. The chain employs TRBV20-1 and TRBJ1-1; D gene unclear. Per germline, CDR1 DFQATT and CDR2 SNEGSKA (reference sequence). The CDR3 loop spans 12 amino acids. The V end was cut by 3 bases, the J end by 0 bases, with 5 bases between. CDR3 DNA: TGCAGTGCTAGTCCGGTGAACACTGAAGCTTTCTTT. Protein product: CSASPVNTEAFF.

The table lists this clone with a few counts. The V and J genes are TRBV3-1 (or the pseudogene TRBV3-2) and TRBJ1-2; tentatively, D is TRBD1 (6 bases). Trimming left V 6 bases short and J 1 base short, with 15 bases between. Germline assignment: CDR1 LGHDT and CDR2 YNNKEL (reference sequence). The CDR3 is 15 residues long. The CDR3, as DNA: TGTGCCAGCAGAAAGGACAGCCTTAATAACTATGGCTACACCTTC. It translates to CASRKDSLNNYGYTF.

The chain is built from TRBV29-1 and TRBJ2-2; 10 bases align to TRBD1. Trimming cost V 7 bases and J 6 bases; bases outside gene matches: 5. Germline V gene sequence: CDR1 SQVTM, CDR2 ANQGSEA. CDR3 length: 13 residues. DNA for the CDR3: TGCAGCGCCGACAGGGGGCCTGCCGGGGAGCTGTTTTTT. This codes for CSADRGPAGELFF.

V gene TRBV25-1 combines with J gene TRBJ2-3; D gene uncertain. CDR3 length equals 13 residues. The germline CDR1 and CDR2 sequences are MGHDK and SYGVNS. V lost 5 bases and J 8 bases, leaving 14 bases between the germline ends. The DNA of the CDR3 is TGTGCCAGCAGTCCGGAGAGTGTTGTTACGCAGTATTTT. Translated: CASSPESVVTQYF.

This clone has a count of ten or more. The chain uses TRBV18 and TRBJ1-5, with 8 bases identical to TRBD1. V shed 2 bases and J 7 bases; nucleotides not matched to a gene: 10. Germline CDR1 KGHSH, CDR2 LQKENI. The CDR3 totals 16 residues. The CDR3 DNA is TGTGCCAGCTCACCATATGACAGGGGAGGTCGGCAGCCCCAGCATTTT. Protein sequence: CASSPYDRGGRQPQHF.

CDR3 region: CASSLVGADYGYTF. Written as DNA, the CDR3 is TGTGCCAGCAGCTTAGTAGGGGCCGACTATGGCTACACCTTC. The J gene is TRBJ1-2, the V gene TRBV11-2; D might be TRBD1 (5 bases). Trimming took 1 base from V and 3 from J, leaving 9 bases between them. The CDR3 covers 14 residues. CDR1 is SGHAT, CDR2 FQNNGV, per germline.

About this clone itself: The sample carries other DNA sequences with the same CDR3. V and J are TRBV3-1 (or the pseudogene TRBV3-2) and TRBJ1-1; 9 positions match TRBD1. The junction had 0 bases not matched to a gene; V was cut back by 6 bases and J by 7 bases. This CDR3 is built from 11 residues. The V gene's germline CDR1 is LGHDT and CDR2 YNNKEL (reference sequence). The CDR3 sequence is CASRGQGEAFF. DNA of the CDR3: TGTGCCAGCAGGGGACAGGGTGAAGCTTTCTTT.

This clone was seen repeatedly, ten times or more. CDR3 sequence (DNA): TGTGCCAGTAGTATAGATCCTCCACGTTATGCTAGCGGGAAAGGGAATGAGCAGTTCTTC. It codes for CASSIDPPRYASGKGNEQFF. The chain uses TRBV19 and TRBJ2-1, with 9 bases lining up with TRBD2. Per germline, CDR1 LNHDA and CDR2 SQIVND (reference sequence). With V trimmed by 0 bases and J by 7 bases, 19 bases remained unmatched. This CDR3 comprises 20 residues. Using reference TRBV19 and TRBJ2-1 for the parts outside the CDR3, the full variable domain is DGGITQSPKYLFRKEGQNVTLSCEQNLNHDAMYWYRQDPGQGLRLIYYSQIVNDFQKGDIAEGYSVSREKKESFPLTVTSAQKNPTAFYLCASSIDPPRYASGKGNEQFFGPGTRLTVL.

This sequence joins TRBV5-5 and TRBJ2-1, with 10 positions matching TRBD1. The length of the CDR3 is 17 residues. Germline V lookup: CDR1 SGHKS, CDR2 YYEKEE (reference sequence). Trimming cost V 0 bases and J 6 bases; bases outside gene matches: 9. In DNA form, the CDR3 reads TGTGCCAGCAGCTTGGCTGTCGGACAGGGGGGGCTCAATGAGCAGTTCTTC. Its translation is CASSLAVGQGGLNEQFF.

The count of this clone is one. This chain connects TRBV19 to TRBJ1-2, with D maybe TRBD1 (6 bases). This CDR3 comprises 18 residues. V dropped 5 bases and J dropped 0 bases, with 22 bases sitting between them. Germline CDR1 LNHDA, CDR2 SQIVND (reference sequence). CDR3 in DNA: TGTGCCAGTAGTCCCCGCAGTTTTTGGGGGCCGCCTAACTATGGCTACACCTTC. It specifies CASSPRSFWGPPNYGYTF. Together with reference TRBV19 and TRBJ1-2, the CDR3 gives the full variable domain: DGGITQSPKYLFRKEGQNVTLSCEQNLNHDAMYWYRQDPGQGLRLIYYSQIVNDFQKGDIAEGYSVSREKKESFPLTVTSAQKNPTAFYLCASSPRSFWGPPNYGYTFGSGTRLTVV.

The chain recombines TRBV28 with TRBJ1-1, with D maybe TRBD1 (6 bases). This CDR3 region has 15 residues. Germline values: CDR1 MDHEN, CDR2 SYDVKM. V lost 8 bases to trimming and J lost 0 bases, with 16 bases between them. The CDR3 nucleotides are TGTGCCAGCGGGACACCGGGCCGGGTGAACACTGAAGCTTTCTTT. This encodes CASGTPGRVNTEAFF.

This chain links TRBV11-2 with TRBJ2-5, with 7 bases aligning to TRBD1. The J segment lost 1 base and the V segment lost 0 bases, leaving 2 bases of the junction unmatched. Germline CDR1 SGHAT, CDR2 FQNNGV. The CDR3 runs to 15 residues. The CDR3 DNA follows: TGTGCCAGCAGCTTAGAACGACAGGGCCAAGAGACCCAGTACTTC. Translating it yields CASSLERQGQETQYF.

This chain's CDR3 is CASLSTEGGAHGYTF. The CDR3 DNA reads as TGTGCCAGCCTTTCTACTGAGGGCGGGGCTCATGGCTACACCTTC. This chain uses TRBV7-9 with TRBJ1-2; D is possibly TRBD1 (5 bases). This CDR3 comprises 15 residues. Germline CDR1 reads SEHNR; CDR2 reads FQNEAQ (reference sequence). Trimming removed 8 bases at V and 6 bases at J, with 22 bases between.

This chain joins TRBV10-3 and TRBJ2-1, with D possibly TRBD1 on 5 matching bases. Trimming stripped 3 bases from V and 8 bases from J, with 17 bases between. CDR1 is ENHRY, CDR2 SYGVKD, per germline. The CDR3 covers 15 residues. CDR3 residues: CAISELQGSFYEQFF. The CDR3 DNA is TGTGCCATCAGTGAATTGCAGGGAAGTTTCTATGAGCAGTTCTTC.

The count of this clone is one. This chain links TRBV4-1 with TRBJ2-5, with 12 bases matching TRBD2. The CDR3 loop spans 17 amino acids. Germline V gene data show CDR1 as MGHRA and CDR2 as YSYEKL. With 0 bases clipped from V and 5 bases from J, the junction kept 7 bases outside the gene matches. The CDR3 reads CASSQDLAGGPRETQYF. In DNA form, the CDR3 reads TGCGCCAGCAGCCAAGATCTAGCGGGGGGGCCTCGGGAGACCCAGTACTTC.

This clone was counted between two and nine times. The V gene is TRBV20-1, the J gene TRBJ1-2; D is uncertain. Trimming shortened V by 6 bases and J by 10 bases, and 6 bases separated the two germline ends. Per the germline V gene, CDR1 is DFQATT and CDR2 is SNEGSKA (reference sequence). The CDR3 totals 8 residues. The CDR3 protein is CSAEDYTF. The DNA of the CDR3 is TGCAGTGCCGAGGACTACACCTTC.

The V and J genes are TRBV11-2 and TRBJ1-3, with unresolved D. The germline gives CDR1 SGHAT, CDR2 FQNNGV. This CDR3 has 15 residues. The V end was cut by 3 bases, the J end by 0 bases, with 9 bases between. CDR3 bases: TGTGCCAGCAGCTTGGCAGGACTCTCTGGAAACACCATATATTTT. It is translated as CASSLAGLSGNTIYF.

This chain connects TRBV15 to TRBJ2-7; possibly TRBD2 for D (6 bases). Germline CDR1 and CDR2: LNHNV and YYDKDF (reference sequence). This CDR3 is built from 15 residues. V was shortened by 5 bases and J by 4 bases, with 18 bases between the two germline ends. The CDR3 DNA is TGTGCCACCAGCCCCATCGGAGGGACCAGGTACGAGCAGTACTTC. It codes for CATSPIGGTRYEQYF.

This clone appeared once. The V gene is TRBV24-1, the J gene TRBJ2-1, with a possible D match to TRBD1 (6 bases). V was shortened by 3 bases and J by 4 bases, with 15 bases between the two germline ends. The germline V gene has CDR1 KGHDR and CDR2 SFDVKD. The CDR3 covers 16 residues. The CDR3 region has the DNA TGTGCCACCAGTGATCCATCAGGGGTGTTATACAATGAGCAGTTCTTC. This translates into CATSDPSGVLYNEQFF.

The chain employs TRBV28 and TRBJ2-3, with TRBD2 identical over 9 bases. CDR3 size: 16 residues. The V gene end was trimmed by 2 bases and the J gene end by 1 base; junction bases not matched to a gene: 4. CDR1 and CDR2 (germline): MDHEN, SYDVKM. The CDR3 is CASSLGVAGGTDTQYF. CDR3 coding DNA: TGTGCCAGCAGTTTAGGTGTAGCGGGAGGCACAGATACGCAGTATTTT.

This clone has a handful of counts. This chain links TRBV10-3 with TRBJ2-3; D ambiguous. Trimming shortened V by 6 bases and J by 5 bases, and 12 bases separated the two germline ends. This CDR3 region has 13 residues. CDR1 and CDR2 (germline): ENHRY, SYGVKD. In DNA, the CDR3 is TGTGCCATCAGGGATGGCGGTGGAGATACGCAGTATTTT. It codes for CAIRDGGGDTQYF.